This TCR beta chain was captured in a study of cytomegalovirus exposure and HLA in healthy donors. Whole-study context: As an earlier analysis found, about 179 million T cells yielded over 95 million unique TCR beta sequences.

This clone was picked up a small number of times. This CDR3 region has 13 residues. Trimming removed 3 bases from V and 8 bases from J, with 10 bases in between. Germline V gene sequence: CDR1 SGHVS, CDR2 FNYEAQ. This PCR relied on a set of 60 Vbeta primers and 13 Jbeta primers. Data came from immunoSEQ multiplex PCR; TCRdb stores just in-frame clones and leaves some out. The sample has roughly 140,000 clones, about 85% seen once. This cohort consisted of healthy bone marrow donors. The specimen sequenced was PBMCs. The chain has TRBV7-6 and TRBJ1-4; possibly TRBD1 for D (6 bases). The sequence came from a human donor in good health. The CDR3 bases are TGTGCCAGCAGCTTGGGACACCGGGAAAAACTGTTTTTT. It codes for CASSLGHREKLFF.